Below, 30 T cell receptor beta chains from the same sample are listed, as sequenced in a study of siplizumab effects on memory and regulatory T cells (dated 2019 in TCRdb). To prepare the library, the immunoSEQ multiplex PCR assay was applied. The immuneACCESS repertoire file appears here via TCRdb, limited to in-frame rearrangements. These files lack a portion of the clones; in checked studies, under half of the deficit traces to unresolved V genes, and the cause of the others is not known. Across this sample there are about 50,000 clones, with about 90% seen only once. The ten largest clones capture roughly 0.35% of the sample. The sequenced material came from naive CD8+ T cells sorted from blood. Sample cell subset or site, as interpreted from the label and publication: unstimulated naive T cells. These receptors all come from a human donor in good health.

The J gene is TRBJ2-3, the V gene TRBV11-3; D remains unclear. Looked up from germline, CDR1 is SGHNT and CDR2 is YENEEA. The CDR3 spans 12 residues. With 3 bases removed from V and 4 bases from J, the gap between germline ends came to 5 bases. CDR3 region: CASSLRSDTQYF. As DNA, the CDR3 is TGTGCCAGCAGCTTGAGGTCAGATACGCAGTATTTT.

The V gene is TRBV5-1, the J gene TRBJ2-4; D gene uncertain. The length of the CDR3 is 13 residues. Germline V CDR1 and CDR2: SGHRS, YFSETQ. The V end was cut by 4 bases, the J end by 9 bases, with 14 bases between. Here the CDR3 reads CASSPNSPGIQYF. As DNA, the CDR3 is TGCGCCAGCAGCCCCAATTCCCCCGGCATTCAGTACTTC.

The rearrangement links TRBV7-9 to TRBJ1-2; 8 positions agree with TRBD1. Germline CDR1 reads SEHNR; CDR2 reads FQNEAQ (reference sequence). CDR3 length equals 15 residues. Trimming removed 1 base from V and 5 bases from J; junction bases left unmatched: 6. The CDR3 DNA is TGTGCCAGCAGCTTAGGGGACAGGTCTCCTTATGGCTACACCTTC. Translating gives CASSLGDRSPYGYTF.

The chain uses TRBV10-2 and TRBJ2-1; unclear D gene. The germline CDR1 and CDR2 sequences are WSHSY and SAAADI. Trimming stripped 6 bases from V and 3 bases from J, with 12 bases between. This CDR3 is built from 14 residues. CDR3: CASRDRALYNEQFF. CDR3 DNA: TGCGCCAGCAGGGACCGGGCGCTCTACAATGAGCAGTTCTTC.

V usage is TRBV5-1 and J usage is TRBJ1-1; D is undetermined. The CDR3 runs 13 residues. Trimming took off 1 base at V and 11 bases at J, with 15 bases between the two ends. Germline loops: CDR1 SGHRS, CDR2 YFSETQ. For the CDR3, the DNA is TGCGCCAGCAGCTTGTATAAGGGTCCGCAGGCTTTCTTT. Amino acid sequence: CASSLYKGPQAFF.

CDR3 in DNA: TGTGCCAGCAGCTTGGGTCGGGGGATCACAGATACGCAGTATTTT. This sequence encodes CASSLGRGITDTQYF. This chain links TRBV11-3 with TRBJ2-3; weak D call: TRBD2 (6 bases). Per germline, CDR1 SGHNT and CDR2 YENEEA. V lost 3 bases and J 2 bases, leaving 12 bases between the germline ends. This CDR3 spans 15 amino acids.

The chain uses TRBV2 and TRBJ1-5, with a tentative D call TRBD1 (6 bases). This CDR3 comprises 17 residues. Germline V lookup: CDR1 SNHLY, CDR2 FYNNEI. V lost 6 bases and J 5 bases, leaving 23 bases between the germline ends. CDR3 bases: TGTGCCAGCAGCTCTGACAGGAGGACGATTTATGATCAGCCCCAGCATTTT. As protein: CASSSDRRTIYDQPQHF.

This clone was recorded a few times. The V gene is TRBV2, the J gene TRBJ2-7; 7 bases fit TRBD1. V shed 3 bases and J 0 bases; nucleotides not matched to a gene: 5. Germline values: CDR1 SNHLY, CDR2 FYNNEI. The CDR3 is 15 amino acids. Written as DNA, the CDR3 is TGTGCCAGCAGTGAGCGGACAGGATACTCCTACGAGCAGTACTTC. Its protein product is CASSERTGYSYEQYF.

The J gene is TRBJ1-2, the V gene TRBV2, with D possibly matching TRBD1 (5 bases). The germline gives CDR1 SNHLY, CDR2 FYNNEI. This CDR3 region has 13 residues. V was cut by 6 bases and J by 3 bases, with 11 bases left in between. CDR3 sequence: CASSGDGYYGYTF. In nucleotides, the CDR3 is TGTGCCAGCAGCGGGGACGGCTACTATGGCTACACCTTC.

The chain combines TRBV14 with TRBJ2-1; 9 bases fit TRBD1. V shed 4 bases and J 5 bases; nucleotides not matched to a gene: 9. CDR3 length: 16 amino acids. Germline CDR1 is SGHDN and CDR2 is FVKESK. In DNA form, the CDR3 reads TGTGCCAGCAGCCTGCTCCCGGGACAGGGCGACAATGAGCAGTTCTTC. Translation gives CASSLLPGQGDNEQFF.

The rearrangement links TRBV7-6 to TRBJ2-7; a weak D match, TRBD1 (5 bases). The CDR3 loop spans 15 amino acids. CDR1 and CDR2 from the germline V gene are SGHVS and FNYEAQ. The V end lost 2 bases, the J end lost 1 base, and 12 bases lay between the germline ends. CDR3 in DNA: TGTGCCAGCAGCTTATTAGAGACAGCTTCCTACGAGCAGTACTTC. Translated: CASSLLETASYEQYF.

The rearrangement uses TRBV11-2 and TRBJ1-1, with a possible D match to TRBD1 (5 bases). V was pared by 0 bases and J by 4 bases, with 12 bases between. This CDR3 is built from 15 residues. Germline CDR1 reads SGHAT; CDR2 reads FQNNGV. The CDR3: CASSLEGRWGTEAFF. Here the CDR3 DNA reads TGTGCCAGCAGCTTAGAGGGGCGATGGGGCACTGAAGCTTTCTTT. The full variable domain, completed using reference TRBV11-2 and TRBJ1-1, is EAGVAQSPRYKIIEKRQSVAFWCNPISGHATLYWYQQILGQGPKLLIQFQNNGVVDDSQLPKDRFSAERLKGVDSTLKIQPAKLEDSAVYLCASSLEGRWGTEAFFGQGTRLTVV.

This chain joins TRBV4-1 and TRBJ2-1; D possibly matches TRBD1 or TRBD2 (5 bases each). The CDR3 length is 14 residues. The V gene's germline CDR1 is MGHRA and CDR2 YSYEKL. V lost 3 bases and J lost 6, with 12 bases in between. CDR3 amino acids: CASSQGGGPNEQFF. In DNA form, the CDR3 reads TGCGCCAGCAGCCAGGGTGGGGGACCCAATGAGCAGTTCTTC.

This chain links TRBV4-1 with TRBJ2-7; 7 bases line up with TRBD1. Unmatched junction bases numbered 12, after V lost 3 bases and J lost 7 bases. CDR1 MGHRA and CDR2 YSYEKL come from the germline V gene. The CDR3 has 15 amino acids. The CDR3 region is CASSQDQQGLGEQYF. CDR3 sequence (DNA): TGCGCCAGCAGCCAGGATCAACAGGGGTTGGGGGAGCAGTACTTC.

This clone has only one observation. This chain uses TRBV2 with TRBJ2-3; 11 bases line up with TRBD2. Trimming cost V 8 bases and J 5 bases; bases outside gene matches: 9. Looked up from germline, CDR1 is SNHLY and CDR2 is FYNNEI. CDR3 size: 15 residues. This CDR3 reads CASLLAGGAGDTQYF. The CDR3 DNA is TGTGCCAGCTTATTAGCGGGGGGGGCCGGAGATACGCAGTATTTT.

Comments on this clone: A read error may account for a junction end that differs from germline. The chain joins TRBV2 to TRBJ1-1; D is perhaps TRBD1 (6 bases). Germline V lookup: CDR1 SNHLY, CDR2 FYNNEI. The CDR3 covers 16 residues. The CDR3 region has the DNA TGTACCAGCAGTGCAAGTCCCCAGGGGTTGAACACTGAAGCTTTCTTT. Translating gives CTSSASPQGLNTEAFF.

This chain links TRBV6-6 with TRBJ2-5, with TRBD1 identical over 8 bases. V shed 6 bases and J 5 bases; nucleotides not matched to a gene: 14. The germline V gene encodes CDR1 MNHNY and CDR2 SVGAGI (reference sequence). The CDR3 has 16 amino acids. CDR3: CASRTGELSPIETQYF. The CDR3 coding sequence is TGTGCCAGCAGGACAGGGGAATTATCTCCCATCGAGACCCAGTACTTC.

V usage is TRBV5-6 and J usage is TRBJ2-7, with D uncertain. The CDR3 is 13 amino acids. CDR1 is SGHDT and CDR2 is YYEEEE in the germline V gene. Trimming stripped 2 bases from V and 4 bases from J, with 10 bases between. The CDR3 DNA is TGTGCCAGCAGCTTTTACGTCCAATACGAGCAGTACTTC. It is translated as CASSFYVQYEQYF.

The V and J genes are TRBV4-1 and TRBJ2-5; D unresolved. Deletions cut 4 bases from V and 1 base from J, with 10 bases between. Per the germline V gene, CDR1 is MGHRA and CDR2 is YSYEKL. The CDR3 has 14 amino acids. CDR3 bases: TGCGCCAGCAGCCTTGGACCGTTCCAAGAGACCCAGTACTTC. Protein product: CASSLGPFQETQYF.

The chain couples TRBV5-6 to TRBJ1-1, with D perhaps matching TRBD1 (5 bases). Between the trimmed V and J ends, which lost 1 base and 3 bases, there was a span of 13 bases. CDR1 and CDR2 from the germline V gene are SGHDT and YYEEEE. This CDR3 region has 15 residues. This chain's CDR3 is CASSLTGTWDTEAFF. The DNA for the CDR3 is TGTGCCAGCAGCTTGACCGGGACCTGGGACACTGAAGCTTTCTTT.

CDR3 protein: CASRRFYYGYTF. CDR3 bases: TGCGCCAGTCGACGGTTCTACTATGGCTACACCTTC. The chain is built from TRBV10-1 and TRBJ1-2; D unclear. This CDR3 is built from 12 residues. V lost 9 bases and J 3 bases, leaving 11 bases between the germline ends. The germline gives CDR1 WNHNN, CDR2 SYGVQD (reference sequence).

The genes are TRBV19 and TRBJ2-5; D uncertain. The end of the DNA aligns better with TRBJ2-7, so the J call may be wrong. This CDR3 is built from 11 residues. Germline V lookup: CDR1 LNHDA, CDR2 SQIVND (reference sequence). The CDR3 nucleotides are TGTGCCAGTAGTAATTCCTACGAGCAGTACTTC. Translation: CASSNSYEQYF.

The rearrangement joins TRBV10-3 to TRBJ2-7, with D possibly being TRBD1 (6 bases). Germline CDR1 is ENHRY and CDR2 is SYGVKD. The CDR3 runs to 12 residues. Trimming shortened V by 11 bases and J by 4 bases, and 15 bases separated the two germline ends. CDR3 in DNA: TGTGCCGTCTCGGACAGACTATACGAGCAGTACTTC. Protein sequence: CAVSDRLYEQYF.

This clone was observed a single time. This chain joins TRBV10-3 and TRBJ2-1, with D possibly matching TRBD2 (5 bases). CDR3 length equals 15 residues. CDR1 ENHRY and CDR2 SYGVKD come from the germline V gene. The V and J ends lost 10 bases and 2 bases respectively, with 18 bases between them. The CDR3 DNA is TGTGCCACCCTACTCGGGGATCCGGCCTACAATGAGCAGTTCTTC. This sequence encodes CATLLGDPAYNEQFF.

V and J are TRBV7-6 and TRBJ2-7; TRBD2 matches at 12 bases. The CDR3 totals 18 residues. Trimming at V came to 3 bases and at J to 4 bases, leaving 13 bases not matched to a gene. The V gene's germline CDR1 is SGHVS and CDR2 FNYEAQ. The CDR3: CASSFEGRTSGMGYEQYF. The CDR3 DNA reads TGTGCCAGCAGCTTTGAGGGACGGACTAGCGGGATGGGATACGAGCAGTACTTC.

This sequence joins TRBV9 and TRBJ1-3; no clear D gene. This CDR3 is built from 15 residues. Deletions cut 1 base from V and 2 bases from J, with 10 bases between. Looked up from germline, CDR1 is SGDLS and CDR2 is YYNGEE. Here the CDR3 DNA reads TGTGCCAGCAGCGTATCTGAGCCTCCTGGAAACACCATATATTTT. Its translation is CASSVSEPPGNTIYF.

V and J are TRBV13 and TRBJ2-1; D possibly corresponds to TRBD2 (6 bases). The CDR3 has 16 residues. Germline V CDR1 and CDR2: PRHDT, FYEKMQ (reference sequence). Trimming left V 1 base short and J 2 bases short, with 12 bases between. CDR3 bases: TGTGCCAGCAGCTTAGACCCGGGAGTTGCCTACAATGAGCAGTTCTTC. Translating it yields CASSLDPGVAYNEQFF.

This rearrangement joins TRBV19 to TRBJ1-2; no definite D call. Trimming pared 0 bases from V and 13 bases from J, leaving 21 bases between. This CDR3 has 15 residues. From germline, CDR1 is LNHDA and CDR2 SQIVND (reference sequence). CDR3 nucleotides: TGTGCCAGTAGTATAGATGGATTCGCGGCTTTGGGGTCCACCTTC. Protein: CASSIDGFAALGSTF.

This rearrangement joins TRBV27 to TRBJ2-5; D may be TRBD1 (5 bases). The closer fit of TRBJ2-7 to the DNA end suggests the J call may be wrong. This CDR3 contains 13 residues. The germline CDR1 and CDR2 sequences are MNHEY and SMNVEV (reference sequence). The DNA of the CDR3 is TGTGCCAGCAGTCTCCAGGGATCCTACGAGCAGTACTTC. Protein product: CASSLQGSYEQYF.

The gene calls are TRBV19 and TRBJ1-1, with D perhaps matching TRBD1 (5 bases). The V gene lost 5 bases and the J gene lost 3 bases, with 10 bases spanning the gap. CDR3 length equals 13 residues. The germline V gene encodes CDR1 LNHDA and CDR2 SQIVND (reference sequence). In DNA, the CDR3 is TGTGCCAGTAGTGCTCAGGGTGACACTGAAGCTTTCTTT. This encodes CASSAQGDTEAFF.